What follows are 17 T cell receptor beta chains derived from one specimen sequenced in a study of blood T cell repertoires in COVID-19. The protocol was immunoSEQ multiplex PCR, while the TCRdb copy is restricted to in-frame clones and leaves out a portion. The sample contains some 150,000 clones, about nine tenths of which appear only once. Material: PBMCs or T cells enriched from blood (not recorded which). These receptors were collected from a woman younger than 35 who had recovered from COVID-19.

V is TRBV18 and J is TRBJ1-1; tentative D call: TRBD1 (6 bases). V lost 2 bases, J lost 11 bases, and 12 bases lay in between. This CDR3 has 12 residues. From germline, CDR1 is KGHSH and CDR2 LQKENI. CDR3 residues: CASSPVGGWAFF. As DNA, the CDR3 is TGTGCCAGCTCACCAGTTGGGGGCTGGGCTTTCTTT.

The CDR3: CASSPEAAAMNTEAFF. DNA for the CDR3: TGTGCCAGCTCACCGGAGGCAGCTGCGATGAACACTGAAGCTTTCTTT. The chain uses TRBV18 and TRBJ1-1; D unresolved. The CDR3 has 16 amino acids. The germline V gene encodes CDR1 KGHSH and CDR2 LQKENI. The V and J ends lost 3 bases and 0 bases respectively, with 14 bases between them.

The genes are TRBV18 and TRBJ2-7, with D maybe TRBD2 (6 bases). Germline V gene sequence: CDR1 KGHSH, CDR2 LQKENI. The V gene lost 0 bases and the J gene lost 2 bases, with 11 bases spanning the gap. This CDR3 contains 15 residues. The CDR3 DNA reads as TGTGCCAGCTCACCACCGCCAGCGGGCACCTACGAGCAGTACTTC. It is translated as CASSPPPAGTYEQYF.

A word on this clone: One junction end disagrees with the germline gene, perhaps due to a read error. The chain carries TRBV4-1 and TRBJ2-7; 13 bases match TRBD2. The CDR3 has 15 amino acids. Germline V gives CDR1 MGHRA, CDR2 YSYEKL. CDR3 in amino acids: CASRQGTSGNYEQYF. The CDR3 DNA reads as TGCGCCAGCAGGCAAGGGACTAGCGGGAACTACGAGCAGTACTTC.

CDR3 loop: CASTSHLGENTEAFF. CDR3 coding DNA: TGTGCCAGTACCTCCCACCTCGGGGAGAACACTGAAGCTTTCTTT. This chain links TRBV19 with TRBJ1-1; unclear D gene. This CDR3 is built from 15 residues. Germline V lookup: CDR1 LNHDA, CDR2 SQIVND (reference sequence). V was clipped by 7 bases and J by 1 base, with 16 bases between them. The whole variable domain, remainder taken from reference TRBV19 and TRBJ1-1, is DGGITQSPKYLFRKEGQNVTLSCEQNLNHDAMYWYRQDPGQGLRLIYYSQIVNDFQKGDIAEGYSVSREKKESFPLTVTSAQKNPTAFYLCASTSHLGENTEAFFGQGTRLTVV.

The chain's CDR3 is CASTSGTGPQETQYF. CDR3 nucleotides: TGTGCCAGCACCTCCGGGACAGGGCCCCAAGAGACCCAGTACTTC. The chain joins TRBV11-2 to TRBJ2-5; 9 nucleotides align to TRBD1. Germline loops: CDR1 SGHAT, CDR2 FQNNGV. V trimming: 7 bases; J trimming: 1 base; junction bases outside the gene matches: 7. This CDR3 has 15 residues.

This sequence joins TRBV29-1 and TRBJ2-3, with 8 bases lining up with TRBD1. There are 15 residues in the CDR3. V shed 0 bases, J shed 0 bases, and the junction held 2 bases outside the gene matches. CDR1 and CDR2 (germline): SQVTM, ANQGSEA. Here the CDR3 reads CSVEEGQDSTDTQYF. The CDR3 DNA reads as TGCAGCGTTGAAGAGGGACAGGATAGCACAGATACGCAGTATTTT.

The chain uses TRBV11-2 and TRBJ2-7, with a weak D call TRBD2 (6 bases). This CDR3 has 15 amino acids. Trimming left V 4 bases short and J 0 bases short, with 13 bases between. Germline V CDR1 and CDR2: SGHAT, FQNNGV. The DNA of the CDR3 is TGTGCCAGCAGCTCCCCTCGGGGGAGCTCCTACGAGCAGTACTTC. Its protein is CASSSPRGSSYEQYF.

The CDR3 is CASSQGTDTQYF. The CDR3 nucleotides read TGTGCCAGCAGTCAGGGAACAGATACGCAGTATTTT. V usage is TRBV25-1 and J usage is TRBJ2-3; TRBD1 might be the D (5 bases). V was pared by 5 bases and J by 3 bases, with 6 bases between. The CDR3 totals 12 residues. Germline values: CDR1 MGHDK, CDR2 SYGVNS. The whole variable domain, remainder taken from reference TRBV25-1 and TRBJ2-3, is EADIYQTPRYLVIGTGKKITLECSQTMGHDKMYWYQQDPGMELHLIHYSYGVNSTEKGDLSSESTVSRIRTEHFPLTLESARPSHTSQYLCASSQGTDTQYFGPGTRLTVL.

The chain joins TRBV6-2 or TRBV6-3 to TRBJ2-1; 13 bases agree with TRBD2. The junction had 6 bases not matched to a gene; V was cut back by 2 bases and J by 8 bases. The germline V gene has CDR1 MNHEY and CDR2 SVGEGT. The CDR3 sequence is 16 residues long. The CDR3 nucleotides read TGTGCCAGCAGTTACACACTAGCGGGAGGGCCCCATGAGCAGTTCTTC. Translation: CASSYTLAGGPHEQFF.

Here the CDR3 reads CASSSFPGTVYEQYF. DNA of the CDR3: TGCGCCAGCAGCTCGTTTCCCGGGACAGTCTACGAGCAGTACTTC. The rearrangement uses TRBV5-1 and TRBJ2-7; 7 bases agree with TRBD1. CDR1 is SGHRS and CDR2 is YFSETQ in the germline V gene. This CDR3 region has 15 residues. V was pared by 3 bases and J by 3 bases, with 9 bases of the junction left unmatched.

The chain has TRBV12-5 and TRBJ2-3; 8 nucleotides agree with TRBD1. The CDR3 spans 15 residues. V shed 6 bases and J 1 base; nucleotides not matched to a gene: 6. Germline V lookup: CDR1 LGHNT, CDR2 FRNRAP. The CDR3, as DNA: TGTGCTAGTGGGACGGACAGGGATGGCACAGATACGCAGTATTTT. Its protein product is CASGTDRDGTDTQYF.

The chain combines TRBV12-3 or TRBV12-4 with TRBJ2-3; D call uncertain. The CDR3 is 13 amino acids. The germline V and J ends were trimmed by 2 bases and 3 bases, with 6 bases remaining between them. The CDR3 nucleotides are TGTGCCAGCAGTTTAACTTTTACAGATACGCAGTATTTT. It encodes CASSLTFTDTQYF.

This clone was seen once. A junction end diverges from the germline sequence, so it may reflect a read error. This rearrangement joins TRBV7-7 to TRBJ2-5; D unclear. CDR3 size: 15 residues. Germline CDR1 and CDR2: SSHAT and FNYEAQ (reference sequence). The CDR3 protein is CASSLGTLVGETQYF. CDR3 in DNA: TGTGCTAGCAGCTTAGGCACCTTGGTCGGGGAGACCCAGTACTTC.

This clone was observed a few times. The chain couples TRBV11-2 to TRBJ2-1, with 11 bases aligning to TRBD2. This CDR3 is built from 14 residues. J gave up 3 bases and V 6 bases, and 1 base lay outside the gene matches. From germline, CDR1 is SGHAT and CDR2 FQNNGV. CDR3 residues: CASSSGRDYNEQFF. The CDR3 nucleotides read TGTGCCAGCAGTAGCGGGAGGGACTACAATGAGCAGTTCTTC. The whole variable domain, remainder taken from reference TRBV11-2 and TRBJ2-1, is EAGVAQSPRYKIIEKRQSVAFWCNPISGHATLYWYQQILGQGPKLLIQFQNNGVVDDSQLPKDRFSAERLKGVDSTLKIQPAKLEDSAVYLCASSSGRDYNEQFFGPGTRLTVL.

The gene calls are TRBV4-1 and TRBJ1-2, with D maybe TRBD1 (6 bases). Germline lookup yields CDR1 MGHRA and CDR2 YSYEKL. The ends were cut back, 6 bases at V and 4 bases at J, with 12 bases in the middle. CDR3 length: 13 residues. The CDR3 loop reads CASSPTGFYGYTF. CDR3 DNA: TGCGCCAGCAGTCCCACAGGGTTCTATGGCTACACCTTC.

This clone appeared once. The chain combines TRBV5-1 with TRBJ2-7; 14 bases line up with TRBD2. With 4 bases clipped from V and 4 bases from J, the junction kept 10 bases outside the gene matches. Germline V gene lookup returns CDR1 SGHRS and CDR2 YFSETQ. The CDR3 is 17 amino acids. This CDR3 reads CASSRDSGTSGRYEQYF. The CDR3 nucleotides read TGCGCCAGCAGCCGGGACAGTGGGACTAGCGGGAGATACGAGCAGTACTTC.